The 6 T cell receptor beta chains below all came from one sample that was sequenced in a study of T cell responses to AZD1222 COVID-19 vaccine. The table came from immunoSEQ multiplex PCR; TCRdb's copy has only in-frame clones and leaves some out. In the table there are 95,000 to 150,000 clones, about 88% of which are singletons. The sample here was peripheral blood, taken 28 days after the second AZD1222 dose. All receptors derive from an adult who received the AZD1222 COVID-19 vaccine.

Note on this clone: The sample contains more than one DNA sequence encoding this CDR3. V gene TRBV7-3 combines with J gene TRBJ2-3, with TRBD2 as a possible D gene (6 bases). V lost 5 bases, J lost 0 bases, and 9 bases lay in between. The CDR3 consists of 14 residues. The V gene's germline CDR1 is SGHTA and CDR2 FQGTGA. CDR3 residues: CASSLGTSTDTQYF. In DNA, the CDR3 is TGTGCCAGCAGCCTGGGGACTAGCACAGATACGCAGTATTTT.

The J gene is TRBJ2-2, the V gene TRBV19; 9 nucleotides match TRBD1. The CDR3 loop spans 18 amino acids. CDR1 and CDR2 from the germline V gene are LNHDA and SQIVND (reference sequence). V dropped 4 bases and J dropped 1; count of bases not matched to a gene: 10. This chain's CDR3 is CASSTWAPGQGNTGELFF. CDR3 coding DNA: TGTGCCAGTAGTACCTGGGCTCCGGGACAGGGGAACACCGGGGAGCTGTTTTTT.

The chain has TRBV9 and TRBJ1-1; D is uncertain. Deletions cut 0 bases from V and 3 bases from J, with 15 bases between. This CDR3 is 16 amino acids long. Looked up from germline, CDR1 is SGDLS and CDR2 is YYNGEE. The CDR3 sequence: CASSVEVTITDTEAFF. CDR3 DNA: TGTGCCAGCAGCGTAGAAGTCACTATCACCGACACTGAAGCTTTCTTT.

This CDR3 is CASSYGAEKRNTIYF. For the CDR3, the DNA is TGTGCCAGCAGTTACGGGGCAGAAAAGCGAAACACCATATATTTT. V gene TRBV6-5 combines with J gene TRBJ1-3, with D possibly matching TRBD1 (5 bases). V lost 2 bases and J 5 bases, leaving 13 bases between the germline ends. The CDR3 covers 15 residues. Germline CDR1 reads MNHEY; CDR2 reads SVGAGI.

The V and J genes are TRBV5-1 and TRBJ2-2, with TRBD1 matching over 10 bases. Per the germline V gene, CDR1 is SGHRS and CDR2 is YFSETQ. CDR3 size: 15 residues. Losses at the gene ends were 3 bases for V and 5 bases for J; bases not matched to a gene: 4. Written as DNA, the CDR3 is TGCGCCAGCAGCTCGACAGGGGGCTTGACCGGGGAGCTGTTTTTT. It specifies CASSSTGGLTGELFF. Looking up the rest from reference TRBV5-1 and TRBJ2-2 gives the full variable domain: KAGVTQTPRYLIKTRGQQVTLSCSPISGHRSVSWYQQTPGQGLQFLFEYFSETQRNKGNFPGRFSGRQFSNSRSEMNVSTLELGDSALYLCASSSTGGLTGELFFGEGSRLTVL.

This chain uses TRBV11-2 with TRBJ2-7; D is ambiguous. The CDR3 is 12 residues long. CDR1 SGHAT and CDR2 FQNNGV come from the germline V gene. The ends were cut back, 0 bases at V and 1 base at J, with 1 base in the middle. The chain's CDR3 is CASSLDSYEQYF. CDR3 DNA sequence: TGTGCCAGCAGCTTAGATTCCTACGAGCAGTACTTC.